This T cell receptor beta chain came from a study of T cells after yellow fever vaccination. The study made its TCR cDNA through 5'RACE template switching. That step introduced a universal primer site along with UMIs. TCRdb reanalysed the 5' RACE reads using MiXCR and keeps one entry per CDR3 protein. This table holds about 75,000 distinct CDR3 sequences, 7.3% found once. The ends lost 7 bases at V and 5 bases at J; junction bases unmatched: 13. The CDR3 consists of 16 residues. This clonotype was observed at least ten times. Sequenced material: CD8+ T cells sorted from PBMCs, taken 9 to 10 days after the first yellow fever vaccination. The receptor's source is a man between 18 and 35 years old who received the YFV17D yellow fever vaccine. The chain links TRBV12-3 or TRBV12-4 to TRBJ2-1, with 8 bases that match TRBD2. The CDR3 region is CASKPVGGGLHNEQFF. DNA for the CDR3: TGTGCCAGCAAGCCAGTGGGCGGGGGGCTTCACAATGAGCAGTTCTTC.